The present entry profiles one T cell receptor (beta chain) with its context. The source of the sample is a study of blood T cell repertoires in COVID-19. At the level of the study: In each case, the material was cDNA or gDNA derived from T cells, B-cell-depleted T cells, or PBMCs.

Trimming pared 2 bases from V and 7 bases from J, leaving 11 bases between. The CDR3 spans 13 residues. Authors' processing steps: Amplification of reference gene primers provided the estimated nucleated cell counts. Assay: immunoSEQ multiplex PCR; the TCRdb copy retains only in-frame clones and omits some. V, J and clone size were drawn from that table, and D and trimming were deduced from the DNA. The repertoire holds 87,000 or so clones, with approximately 86% as singletons. This clonotype was sampled from a man aged 40-49 years with acute or convalescent COVID-19. The sequenced sample consisted of peripheral blood. The gene calls are TRBV12-3 or TRBV12-4 and TRBJ1-2; D gene unclear. DNA of the CDR3: TGTGCCAGCAGTTTAAACCGGGAAGCTGGCTACACCTTC. The encoded protein is CASSLNREAGYTF.